A single sample is the source of the 21 T cell receptor beta chains below, sequenced in a study of OX40 agonist ivuxolimab in advanced cancers. Receptors were amplified or captured by the immunoSEQ multiplex PCR assay. In its TCRdb copy, this immuneACCESS table keeps in-frame sequences only and misses some clones. Where compared with another copy, unresolved V genes explain less than half of these, and the others have no known cause. The sample contains about 160,000 clones, approximately 94% of them found a single time. Approximately 0.32% of the sample is held by the ten biggest clonotypes. The sample was CD4+ or CD8+ T cells sorted from blood, taken in a trial of the OX40 agonist ivuxolimab. These receptors all come from an adult with an advanced solid tumor such as melanoma, head and neck, liver or kidney cancer.

Notes on this clone: This specimen includes other DNA sequences encoding the same CDR3. V usage is TRBV19 and J usage is TRBJ1-5, with 7 bases matching TRBD1. V was pared by 3 bases and J by 4 bases, with 3 bases of the junction left unmatched. The CDR3 has 14 amino acids. The germline V gene encodes CDR1 LNHDA and CDR2 SQIVND (reference sequence). DNA for the CDR3: TGTGCCAGTAGTATTCCCAGGGGGAATCAGCCCCAGCATTTT. Its translation: CASSIPRGNQPQHF.

The rearrangement links TRBV15 to TRBJ2-5; maybe TRBD1 (5 bases). The CDR3 covers 15 residues. Germline CDR1 reads LNHNV; CDR2 reads YYDKDF (reference sequence). V lost 8 bases, J lost 1 base, and 17 bases lay in between. The CDR3 nucleotides are TGTGCCACCGCGGTTGGGGCTTGGGGCCAAGAGACCCAGTACTTC. Translation: CATAVGAWGQETQYF.

This rearrangement joins TRBV7-2 to TRBJ2-7, with D tentatively TRBD2 (6 bases). Trimming left V 1 base short and J 6 bases short, with 16 bases between. The CDR3 has 15 amino acids. Per germline, CDR1 SGHTA and CDR2 FQGNSA. The CDR3 DNA follows: TGTGCCAGCAGCTTAGGCCCGGGAGCAACCACCGAGCAGTACTTC. It encodes CASSLGPGATTEQYF.

The chain joins TRBV18 to TRBJ2-6; 8 nucleotides align to TRBD1. Trimming took 3 bases from V and 0 from J; bases not matched to a gene: 10. Germline CDR1 and CDR2: KGHSH and LQKENI. The CDR3 has 19 amino acids. The CDR3 nucleotides are TGTGCCAGCTCACCCCCAGGACAGGGAAGAATCTCTGGGGCCAACGTCCTGACTTTC. Translating it yields CASSPPGQGRISGANVLTF.

The chain links TRBV10-3 to TRBJ1-4; D not certain. The CDR3 sequence is 13 residues long. Trimming removed 3 bases from V and 1 base from J, with 3 bases in between. Per the germline V gene, CDR1 is ENHRY and CDR2 is SYGVKD. The CDR3 here is CAISDRTNEKLFF. For the CDR3, the DNA is TGTGCCATCAGTGATAGAACTAATGAAAAACTGTTTTTT.

The chain has TRBV4-3 and TRBJ2-3; 10 bases fit TRBD2. The CDR3 sequence is 16 residues long. CDR1 and CDR2 from the germline V gene are LGHNA and YSLEER. Trimming cost V 1 base and J 5 bases; bases outside gene matches: 6. CDR3 in amino acids: CASSQGERGGVDTQYF. CDR3 in DNA: TGCGCCAGCAGCCAAGGGGAGCGGGGGGGCGTAGATACGCAGTATTTT.

The V call is TRBV6-1, the J call TRBJ1-1; D is possibly TRBD1 (5 bases). The CDR3 totals 16 residues. Germline loops: CDR1 MNHNS, CDR2 SASEGT. V lost 3 bases and J 0 bases, leaving 14 bases between the germline ends. DNA of the CDR3: TGTGCCAGCAGTGAGGGCAGGGTGATGATGAACACTGAAGCTTTCTTT. It translates to CASSEGRVMMNTEAFF.

The chain employs TRBV6-5 and TRBJ1-6; D remains unclear. V lost 2 bases, J lost 0 bases, and 8 bases lay in between. CDR1 is MNHEY, CDR2 SVGAGI, per germline. The CDR3 length is 16 residues. The CDR3 region is CASSYQAISYNSPLHF. The CDR3 DNA is TGTGCCAGCAGTTACCAGGCGATCTCCTATAATTCACCCCTCCACTTT.

The CDR3 spells CASSYKAGPLGYTF. CDR3 DNA sequence: TGTGCCAGCAGTTACAAGGCAGGGCCTTTGGGCTACACCTTC. The chain uses TRBV6-5 and TRBJ1-2, with D perhaps matching TRBD1 (5 bases). Germline CDR1 is MNHEY and CDR2 is SVGAGI. Trimming cost V 2 bases and J 8 bases, with 15 bases left between them. The CDR3 has 14 residues.

This clone was observed a few times. The sample carries other DNA sequences with the same CDR3. The rearrangement uses TRBV19 and TRBJ1-4; 7 positions agree with TRBD1. The CDR3 contains 14 residues. V gave up 6 bases and J gave up 0 bases; unmatched junction bases: 1. Germline CDR1 is LNHDA and CDR2 is SQIVND (reference sequence). The CDR3: CASRGTATNEKLFF. The CDR3 nucleotides read TGTGCCAGTAGGGGGACAGCAACTAATGAAAAACTGTTTTTT.

The rearrangement joins TRBV18 to TRBJ1-5; TRBD1 is a possible D gene (6 bases). The CDR3 extends over 15 amino acids. Germline loops: CDR1 KGHSH, CDR2 LQKENI. V dropped 3 bases and J dropped 0 bases, with 9 bases sitting between them. CDR3 DNA: TGTGCCAGCTCACCGGACAGTTCTAGCAATCAGCCCCAGCATTTT. Translation: CASSPDSSSNQPQHF. Looking up the rest from reference TRBV18 and TRBJ1-5 gives the full variable domain: NAGVMQNPRHLVRRRGQEARLRCSPMKGHSHVYWYRQLPEEGLKFMVYLQKENIIDESGMPKERFSAEFPKEGPSILRIQQVVRGDSAAYFCASSPDSSSNQPQHFGDGTRLSIL.

The rearrangement uses TRBV6-5 and TRBJ2-7; D remains unclear. The germline V gene has CDR1 MNHEY and CDR2 SVGAGI. The V end was cut by 8 bases, the J end by 2 bases, with 16 bases between. The CDR3 loop spans 14 amino acids. CDR3 in DNA: TGTGCCAGCGCTTACTCTTACGGCACCTACGAGCAGTACTTC. Its protein is CASAYSYGTYEQYF.

This chain links TRBV5-1 with TRBJ2-3, with TRBD2 identical over 10 bases. CDR1 and CDR2 from the germline V gene are SGHRS and YFSETQ. The V segment lost 4 bases and the J segment 2 bases; nucleotides outside the gene matches: 10. The CDR3 contains 17 residues. In nucleotides, the CDR3 is TGCGCCAGCAGCCCGCATTTACTAGCGGGGAACACAGATACGCAGTATTTT. Residues: CASSPHLLAGNTDTQYF.

V usage is TRBV5-4 and J usage is TRBJ2-5, with D maybe TRBD1 (7 bases). The germline V gene encodes CDR1 SGHNT and CDR2 YYREEE (reference sequence). Trimming stripped 2 bases from V and 4 bases from J, with 15 bases between. The CDR3 runs to 15 residues. The CDR3: CASSFQGGRLETQYF. The DNA of the CDR3 is TGTGCCAGCAGCTTCCAGGGGGGACGTTTAGAGACCCAGTACTTC.

CDR3: CASSSHRTGNFHEQYF. The DNA for the CDR3 is TGTGCCAGCAGTTCCCACCGGACAGGGAATTTTCACGAGCAGTACTTC. The chain carries TRBV6-5 and TRBJ2-7; 8 bases match TRBD1. V trimming: 4 bases; J trimming: 5 bases; junction bases outside the gene matches: 13. The V gene's germline CDR1 is MNHEY and CDR2 SVGAGI. This CDR3 comprises 16 residues.

The rearrangement links TRBV5-5 to TRBJ2-2, with a weak D call TRBD1 (5 bases). CDR3 length: 16 amino acids. Germline assignment: CDR1 SGHKS and CDR2 YYEKEE (reference sequence). The ends were cut back, 0 bases at V and 4 bases at J, with 13 bases in the middle. The CDR3 DNA reads TGTGCCAGCAGCTTGGACAGGACAACCACCACCGGGGAGCTGTTTTTT. It is translated as CASSLDRTTTTGELFF.

The DNA of the CDR3 is TGTGCCATCATGGGACAGGGGAACAATGAGCAGTTCTTC. Amino acids: CAIMGQGNNEQFF. V usage is TRBV10-3 and J usage is TRBJ2-1; 10 bases match TRBD1. Per the germline V gene, CDR1 is ENHRY and CDR2 is SYGVKD. This CDR3 spans 13 amino acids. Losses at the gene ends were 7 bases for V and 5 bases for J; bases not matched to a gene: 2.

The chain uses TRBV29-1 and TRBJ2-7; TRBD1 might be the D (5 bases). The CDR3 loop spans 13 amino acids. Germline lookup yields CDR1 SQVTM and CDR2 ANQGSEA. Trimming stripped 1 base from V and 5 bases from J, with 12 bases between. DNA for the CDR3: TGCAGCGTTGAAGGGTTTCAAGGGGACGAGCAGTACTTC. Protein: CSVEGFQGDEQYF.

The V call is TRBV10-3, the J call TRBJ2-6; 7 bases fit TRBD1. J lost 0 bases, V lost 3 bases, and 5 bases had no gene match. CDR3 length: 17 amino acids. Per the germline V gene, CDR1 is ENHRY and CDR2 is SYGVKD. The CDR3 here is CAISDKGALSGANVLTF. In DNA, the CDR3 is TGTGCCATCAGTGATAAGGGGGCTCTCTCTGGGGCCAACGTCCTGACTTTC.

CDR3 in DNA: TGTGCCAGCAGACTTAACCAGAGGGAGACCCAGTACTTC. As protein: CASRLNQRETQYF. The rearrangement joins TRBV7-2 to TRBJ2-5; D unclear. CDR1 is SGHTA and CDR2 is FQGNSA in the germline V gene. V lost 6 bases and J lost 5, with 13 bases in between. The CDR3 is 13 residues long.

The chain employs TRBV27 and TRBJ2-7; 7 bases match TRBD1. This CDR3 has 14 residues. V trimming: 2 bases; J trimming: 4 bases; junction bases outside the gene matches: 5. Per the germline V gene, CDR1 is MNHEY and CDR2 is SMNVEV (reference sequence). The CDR3: CASSLNRGSYEQYF. The CDR3 DNA sequence: TGTGCCAGCAGTTTAAACAGGGGTAGTTACGAGCAGTACTTC.